These T cell receptor beta chains were read from a single sample in a study of blood T cell repertoires in COVID-19. Libraries were prepared by immunoSEQ multiplex PCR; TCRdb keeps only in-frame clonotypes and omits some of them. The sample carries 390,000 or so clones, about 90% recorded once. The sample consisted of peripheral blood. These receptors originate from a woman aged 30 to 39 with COVID-19, enrolled during active disease. Each CDR3 is given with its conserved first and last residue. Where a row states a size, it is once, few, many or the class of an expanded clone; other rows omit it.

cdr3_length: 14; v_call: TRBV7-9; clone_size: -; j_call: TRBJ2-7; cdr3_aa: CASSPRDSSYEQYF
cdr3_length: 14; v_call: TRBV3-1/TRBV3-2; clone_size: once; j_call: TRBJ2-7; cdr3_aa: CASSPGGPRYEQYF
cdr3_length: 14; v_call: TRBV15; clone_size: -; j_call: TRBJ1-5; cdr3_aa: CATSRDYSNQPQHF
cdr3_length: 17; v_call: TRBV28; clone_size: -; j_call: TRBJ2-1; cdr3_aa: CASSGLAGGPSYNEQFF
cdr3_length: 16; v_call: TRBV4-1; clone_size: -; j_call: TRBJ1-5; cdr3_aa: CASSQEGQAGPKPQHF
cdr3_length: 11; v_call: TRBV6-5; clone_size: -; j_call: TRBJ1-2; cdr3_aa: CASSLNYGYTF
cdr3_length: 11; v_call: TRBV11-3; clone_size: -; j_call: TRBJ2-5; cdr3_aa: CASSGQETQYF
cdr3_length: 13; v_call: TRBV28; clone_size: -; j_call: TRBJ1-1; cdr3_aa: CASNGGGRTEAFF
cdr3_length: 13; v_call: TRBV28; clone_size: -; j_call: TRBJ2-5; cdr3_aa: CASSFSGEETQYF
cdr3_length: 12; v_call: TRBV12-3/TRBV12-4; clone_size: -; j_call: TRBJ1-2; cdr3_aa: CASSPGQHGYTF
cdr3_length: 16; v_call: TRBV5-5; clone_size: -; j_call: TRBJ2-1; cdr3_aa: CASSSERAGVYNEQFF
cdr3_length: 13; v_call: TRBV9; clone_size: -; j_call: TRBJ2-3; cdr3_aa: CASTGASTDTQYF
cdr3_length: 13; v_call: TRBV27; clone_size: -; j_call: TRBJ2-7; cdr3_aa: CASRGGSSDEQYF
cdr3_length: 14; v_call: TRBV28; clone_size: -; j_call: TRBJ1-1; cdr3_aa: CASRPDRAHTEAFF
cdr3_length: 15; v_call: TRBV5-1; clone_size: -; j_call: TRBJ2-2; cdr3_aa: CASSPLGSSTGELFF
cdr3_length: 12; v_call: TRBV7-2; clone_size: -; j_call: TRBJ1-1; cdr3_aa: CASSWGGTEAFF
cdr3_length: 13; v_call: TRBV7-9; clone_size: once; j_call: TRBJ1-4; cdr3_aa: CASSSRGGEKLFF
cdr3_length: 17; v_call: TRBV2; clone_size: -; j_call: TRBJ2-1; cdr3_aa: CASSASGLAGTYNEQFF
cdr3_length: 15; v_call: TRBV11-2; clone_size: -; j_call: TRBJ1-2; cdr3_aa: CASSLGGGRGYGYTF
cdr3_length: 15; v_call: TRBV13; clone_size: -; j_call: TRBJ1-3; cdr3_aa: CASSERVLSGNTIYF
cdr3_length: 16; v_call: TRBV3-1/TRBV3-2; clone_size: -; j_call: TRBJ2-7; cdr3_aa: CASSQVVGTAAYEQYF
cdr3_length: 19; v_call: TRBV3-1/TRBV3-2; clone_size: once; j_call: TRBJ2-1; cdr3_aa: CASSRGLAGGPTPLNEQFF
cdr3_length: 23; v_call: TRBV7-8; clone_size: -; j_call: TRBJ2-1; cdr3_aa: CASSHFIPTGTQLAGASYNEQFF
cdr3_length: 16; v_call: TRBV9; clone_size: -; j_call: TRBJ2-3; cdr3_aa: CASSVGGGEPTDTQYF
cdr3_length: 15; v_call: TRBV9; clone_size: -; j_call: TRBJ2-2; cdr3_aa: CASSWVTGYTGELFF